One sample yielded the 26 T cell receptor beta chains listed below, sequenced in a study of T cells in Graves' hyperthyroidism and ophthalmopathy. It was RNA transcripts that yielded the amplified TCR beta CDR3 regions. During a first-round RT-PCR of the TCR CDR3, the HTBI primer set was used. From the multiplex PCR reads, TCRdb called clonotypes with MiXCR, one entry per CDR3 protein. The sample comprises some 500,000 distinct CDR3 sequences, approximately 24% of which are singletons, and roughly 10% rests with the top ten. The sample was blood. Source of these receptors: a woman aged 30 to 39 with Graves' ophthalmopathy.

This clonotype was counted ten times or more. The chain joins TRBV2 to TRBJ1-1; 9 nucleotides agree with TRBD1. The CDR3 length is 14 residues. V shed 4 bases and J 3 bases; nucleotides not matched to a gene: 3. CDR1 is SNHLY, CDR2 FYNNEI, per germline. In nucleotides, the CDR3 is TGTGCCAGCAGTGCCTGGACAGGGGACACTGAAGCTTTCTTT. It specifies CASSAWTGDTEAFF.

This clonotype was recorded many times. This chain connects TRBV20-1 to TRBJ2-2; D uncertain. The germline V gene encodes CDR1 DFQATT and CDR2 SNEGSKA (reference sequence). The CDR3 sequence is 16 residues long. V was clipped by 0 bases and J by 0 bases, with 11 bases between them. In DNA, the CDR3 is TGCAGTGCTAGAGATGAGGCGGCGACGAACACCGGGGAGCTGTTTTTT. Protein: CSARDEAATNTGELFF.

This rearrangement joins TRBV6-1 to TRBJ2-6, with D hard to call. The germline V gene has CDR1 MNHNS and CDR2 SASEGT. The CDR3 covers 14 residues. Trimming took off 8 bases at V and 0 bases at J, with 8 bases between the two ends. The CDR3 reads CASLVSSGANVLTF. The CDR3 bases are TGTGCCAGCCTTGTAAGCTCTGGGGCCAACGTCCTGACTTTC.

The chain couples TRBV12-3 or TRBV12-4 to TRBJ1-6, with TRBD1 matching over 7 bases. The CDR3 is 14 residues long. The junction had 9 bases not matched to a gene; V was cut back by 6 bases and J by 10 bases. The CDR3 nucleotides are TGTGCCAGCAGAAGACAGGGCTCAGAATCACCCCTCCACTTT. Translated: CASRRQGSESPLHF.

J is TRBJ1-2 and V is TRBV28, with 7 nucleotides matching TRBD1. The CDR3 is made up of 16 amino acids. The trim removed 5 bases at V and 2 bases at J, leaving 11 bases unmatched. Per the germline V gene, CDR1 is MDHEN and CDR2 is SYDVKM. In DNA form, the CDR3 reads TGTGCCAGCAGTCGGGCCGGGACAGAGGAGAACTATGGCTACACCTTC. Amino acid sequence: CASSRAGTEENYGYTF.

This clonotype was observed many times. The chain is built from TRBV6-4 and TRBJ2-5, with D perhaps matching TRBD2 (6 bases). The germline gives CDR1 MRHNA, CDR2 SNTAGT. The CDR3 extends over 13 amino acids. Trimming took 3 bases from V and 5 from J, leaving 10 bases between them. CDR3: CASSEEGGETQYF. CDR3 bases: TGTGCCAGCAGTGAGGAGGGTGGTGAGACCCAGTACTTC.

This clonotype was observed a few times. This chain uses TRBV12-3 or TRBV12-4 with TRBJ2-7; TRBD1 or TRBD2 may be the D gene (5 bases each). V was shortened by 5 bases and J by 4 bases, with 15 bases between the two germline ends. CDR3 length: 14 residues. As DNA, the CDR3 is TGTGCCAGCAGTCGGGACCTTTCTCGTTACGAGCAGTACTTC. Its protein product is CASSRDLSRYEQYF.

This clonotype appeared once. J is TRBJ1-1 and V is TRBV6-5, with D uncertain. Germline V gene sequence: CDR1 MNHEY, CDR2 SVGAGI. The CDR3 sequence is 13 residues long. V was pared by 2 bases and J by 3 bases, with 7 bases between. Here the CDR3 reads CASSYAGHTEAFF. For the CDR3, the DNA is TGTGCCAGCAGTTACGCGGGTCACACTGAAGCTTTCTTT.

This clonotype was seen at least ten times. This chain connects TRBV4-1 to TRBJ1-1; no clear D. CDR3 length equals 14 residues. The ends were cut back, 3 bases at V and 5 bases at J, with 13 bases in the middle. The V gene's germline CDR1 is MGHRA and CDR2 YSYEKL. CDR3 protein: CASSQRELGTEAFF. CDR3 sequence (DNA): TGCGCCAGCAGCCAGCGGGAGCTGGGGACTGAAGCTTTCTTT.

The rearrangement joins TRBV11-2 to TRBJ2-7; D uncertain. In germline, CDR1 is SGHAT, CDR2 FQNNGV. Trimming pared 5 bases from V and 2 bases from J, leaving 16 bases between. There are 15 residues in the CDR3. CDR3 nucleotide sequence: TGTGCCAGCAGCCCCTCCGAGATTTGGGCCTACGAGCAGTACTTC. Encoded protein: CASSPSEIWAYEQYF.

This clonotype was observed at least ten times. The CDR3 nucleotides read TGTGCCAGCAGCTTTGCTTCGGGGGCGGACGAGCAGTACTTC. This gives the protein CASSFASGADEQYF. V gene TRBV5-6 combines with J gene TRBJ2-7; D is possibly TRBD1 or TRBD2 (6 bases each). This CDR3 is 14 amino acids long. V lost 2 bases, J lost 5 bases, and 14 bases lay in between. Germline V gene sequence: CDR1 SGHDT, CDR2 YYEEEE.

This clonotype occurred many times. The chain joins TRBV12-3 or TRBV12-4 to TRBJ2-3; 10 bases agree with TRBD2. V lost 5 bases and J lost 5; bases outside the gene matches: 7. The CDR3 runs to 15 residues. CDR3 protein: CASSLRERGGDTQYF. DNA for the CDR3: TGTGCCAGCAGTCTCAGGGAGCGGGGGGGAGATACGCAGTATTTT.

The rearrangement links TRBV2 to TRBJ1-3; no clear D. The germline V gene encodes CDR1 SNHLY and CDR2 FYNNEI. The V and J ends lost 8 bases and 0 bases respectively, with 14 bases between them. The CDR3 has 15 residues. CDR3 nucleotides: TGTGCCAGCCAGAGCCAGCGGAACTCTGGAAACACCATATATTTT. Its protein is CASQSQRNSGNTIYF.

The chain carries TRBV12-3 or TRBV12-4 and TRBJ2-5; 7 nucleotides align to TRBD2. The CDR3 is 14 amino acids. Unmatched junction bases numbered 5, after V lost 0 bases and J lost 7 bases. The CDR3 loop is CASSLAVGRGTQYF. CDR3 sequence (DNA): TGTGCCAGCAGTTTAGCCGTGGGGAGGGGGACCCAGTACTTC.

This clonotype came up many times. This chain's CDR3 is CASSETWDQPQHF. The CDR3 nucleotides read TGTGCCAGCAGTGAGACCTGGGATCAGCCCCAGCATTTT. This chain uses TRBV2 with TRBJ1-5, with D hard to call. In germline, CDR1 is SNHLY, CDR2 FYNNEI. This CDR3 is 13 amino acids long. V lost 3 bases and J lost 5, with 8 bases in between.

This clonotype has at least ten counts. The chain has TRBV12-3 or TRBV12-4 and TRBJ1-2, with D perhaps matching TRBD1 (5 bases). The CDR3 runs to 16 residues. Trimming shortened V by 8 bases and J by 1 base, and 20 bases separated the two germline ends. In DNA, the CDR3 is TGTGCCAGCGCCACCTCCGGGGGAGGCCGTAACTATGGCTACACCTTC. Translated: CASATSGGGRNYGYTF.

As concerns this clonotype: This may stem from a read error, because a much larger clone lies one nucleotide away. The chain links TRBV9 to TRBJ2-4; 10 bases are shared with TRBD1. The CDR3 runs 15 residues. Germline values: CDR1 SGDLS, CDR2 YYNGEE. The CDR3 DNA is TGTGCCAGCAGCGTAGGAGGGACAGGGGTTGACATTAAGTACTTC. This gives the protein CASSVGGTGVDIKYF.

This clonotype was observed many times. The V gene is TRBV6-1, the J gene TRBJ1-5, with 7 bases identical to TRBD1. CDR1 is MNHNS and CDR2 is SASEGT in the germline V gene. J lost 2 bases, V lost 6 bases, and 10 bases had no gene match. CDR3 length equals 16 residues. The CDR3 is CASSTDKGAGNQPQHF. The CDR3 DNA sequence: TGTGCCAGCAGCACCGATAAGGGGGCGGGCAATCAGCCCCAGCATTTT.

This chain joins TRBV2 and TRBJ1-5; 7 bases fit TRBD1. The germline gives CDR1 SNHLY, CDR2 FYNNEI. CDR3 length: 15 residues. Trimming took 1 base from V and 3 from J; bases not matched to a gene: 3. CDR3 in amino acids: CASSEGEGANQPQHF. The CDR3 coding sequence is TGTGCCAGCAGTGAAGGAGAGGGGGCCAATCAGCCCCAGCATTTT.

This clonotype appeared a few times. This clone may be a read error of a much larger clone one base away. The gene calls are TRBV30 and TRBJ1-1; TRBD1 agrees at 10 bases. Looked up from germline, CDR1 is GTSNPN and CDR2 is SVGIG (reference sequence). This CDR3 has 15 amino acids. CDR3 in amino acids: CAWSPQTGGYTEACF. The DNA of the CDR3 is TGTGCCTGGAGTCCCCAGACAGGGGGCTACACTGAAGCTTGCTTT.

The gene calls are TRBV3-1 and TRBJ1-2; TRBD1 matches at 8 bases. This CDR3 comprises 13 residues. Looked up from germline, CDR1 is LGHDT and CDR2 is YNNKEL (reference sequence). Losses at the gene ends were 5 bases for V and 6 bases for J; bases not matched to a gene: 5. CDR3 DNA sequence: TGTGCCAGCAGCGCACGACAGGGGAATGGCTACACCTTC. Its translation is CASSARQGNGYTF. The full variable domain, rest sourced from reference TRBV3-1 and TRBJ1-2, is DTAVSQTPKYLVTQMGNDKSIKCEQNLGHDTMYWYKQDSKKFLKIMFSYNNKELIINETVPNRFSPKSPDKAHLNLHINSLELGDSAVYFCASSARQGNGYTFGSGTRLTVV.

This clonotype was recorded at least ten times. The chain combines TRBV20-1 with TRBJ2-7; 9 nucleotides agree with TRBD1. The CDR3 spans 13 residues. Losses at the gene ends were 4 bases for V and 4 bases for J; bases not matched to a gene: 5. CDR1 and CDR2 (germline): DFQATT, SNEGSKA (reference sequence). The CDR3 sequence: CSAISGTGYEQYF. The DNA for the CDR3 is TGCAGTGCTATCTCCGGGACAGGGTACGAGCAGTACTTC.

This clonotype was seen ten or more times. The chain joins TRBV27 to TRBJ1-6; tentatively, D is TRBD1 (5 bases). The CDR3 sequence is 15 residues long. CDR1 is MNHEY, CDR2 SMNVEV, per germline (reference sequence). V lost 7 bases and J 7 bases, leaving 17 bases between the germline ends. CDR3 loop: CASTPGAATNSPLHF. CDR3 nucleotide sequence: TGTGCCAGCACCCCTGGGGCAGCGACCAATTCACCCCTCCACTTT.

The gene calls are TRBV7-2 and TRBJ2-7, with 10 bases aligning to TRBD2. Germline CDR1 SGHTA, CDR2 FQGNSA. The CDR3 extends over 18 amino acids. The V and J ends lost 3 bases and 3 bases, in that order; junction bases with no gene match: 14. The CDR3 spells CASSFSGGQPRRNYEQYF. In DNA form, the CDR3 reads TGTGCCAGCAGCTTTAGCGGGGGGCAACCCCGAAGGAACTACGAGCAGTACTTC.

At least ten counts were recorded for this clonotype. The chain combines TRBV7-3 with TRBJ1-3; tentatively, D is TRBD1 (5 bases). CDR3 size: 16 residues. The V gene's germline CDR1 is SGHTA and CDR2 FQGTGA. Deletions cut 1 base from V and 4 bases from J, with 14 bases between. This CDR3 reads CASSLSGGLLGNTIYF. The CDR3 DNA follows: TGTGCCAGCAGCTTAAGTGGGGGACTTTTGGGAAACACCATATATTTT.

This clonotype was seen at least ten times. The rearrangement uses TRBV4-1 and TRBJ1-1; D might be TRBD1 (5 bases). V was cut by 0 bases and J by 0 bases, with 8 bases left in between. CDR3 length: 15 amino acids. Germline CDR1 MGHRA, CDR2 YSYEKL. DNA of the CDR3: TGCGCCAGCAGCCAAGAAAGGGACTTGAACACTGAAGCTTTCTTT. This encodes CASSQERDLNTEAFF.